A selection of T cell receptor beta chains follows, all from one sample in a study of CD8 T cells in Susac syndrome. TCRdb recomputed calls from the immunoSEQ multiplex PCR reads with MiXCR, one row per CDR3 protein. The sample contains some 190,000 distinct CDR3 sequences, approximately 95% of which appear only once. Sample: CD4+ T cells from PBMCs. The source of these receptors is a human donor in good health. Both conserved end residues are part of each CDR3. The D gene is left open where the match is weak. Some rows mark clone size as missing; the rest say once, few, many or name a class of expanded clone.

J gene: TRBJ2-5; clone size: NA; D gene: NA; V gene: TRBV5-1; CDR3 protein: CASGGNPGAVEETQYF; CDR3 DNA: TGCGCCAGCGGGGGGAATCCGGGGGCAGTTGAGGAGACCCAGTACTTC
J gene: TRBJ1-2; clone size: NA; D gene: TRBD1; V gene: TRBV27; CDR3 protein: CASSFSRDSYGYTF; CDR3 DNA: TGTGCCAGCAGTTTTTCCCGGGACAGCTATGGCTACACCTTC
J gene: TRBJ2-7; clone size: NA; D gene: TRBD2; V gene: TRBV6-5; CDR3 protein: CASSYGRESSYEQYF; CDR3 DNA: TGTGCCAGCAGTTACGGGCGGGAGAGCTCCTACGAGCAGTACTTC
J gene: TRBJ2-3; clone size: NA; D gene: NA; V gene: TRBV15; CDR3 protein: CATSRVRSTGTQYF; CDR3 DNA: TGTGCCACCAGCAGAGTGCGCTCAACAGGTACGCAGTATTTT
J gene: TRBJ1-4; clone size: NA; D gene: NA; V gene: TRBV29-1; CDR3 protein: CSVGIGGNEKLFF; CDR3 DNA: TGCAGCGTGGGGATAGGAGGGAATGAAAAACTGTTTTTT
J gene: TRBJ1-4; clone size: NA; D gene: NA; V gene: TRBV27; CDR3 protein: CASMGLANEKLFF; CDR3 DNA: TGTGCCAGCATGGGACTGGCTAATGAAAAACTGTTTTTT
J gene: TRBJ2-6; clone size: NA; D gene: TRBD2; V gene: TRBV18; CDR3 protein: CASSPPLGGVIGANVLTF; CDR3 DNA: TGTGCCAGCTCACCACCGCTCGGGGGGGTAATCGGGGCCAACGTCCTGACTTTC
J gene: TRBJ1-1; clone size: NA; D gene: NA; V gene: TRBV18; CDR3 protein: CASSPRDTNTEAFF; CDR3 DNA: TGTGCCAGCTCACCCCGGGACACGAACACTGAAGCTTTCTTT
J gene: TRBJ1-5; clone size: NA; D gene: NA; V gene: TRBV7-2; CDR3 protein: CASSLRGANQPQHF; CDR3 DNA: TGTGCCAGCAGCTTGCGGGGGGCCAATCAGCCCCAGCATTTT
J gene: TRBJ1-2; clone size: NA; D gene: NA; V gene: TRBV11-2; CDR3 protein: CASSPSGGVYGYTF; CDR3 DNA: TGTGCCAGCAGCCCGTCGGGAGGGGTCTATGGCTACACCTTC
J gene: TRBJ2-7; clone size: NA; D gene: NA; V gene: TRBV24-1; CDR3 protein: CATSGGRAVNYHF; CDR3 DNA: TGTGCCACCAGTGGGGGGCGGGCGGTAAATTACCACTTC
J gene: TRBJ2-3; clone size: NA; D gene: NA; V gene: TRBV20-1; CDR3 protein: CSARDSKGPRADTQYF; CDR3 DNA: TGCAGTGCTAGAGATAGCAAGGGCCCTCGTGCGGATACGCAGTATTTT
J gene: TRBJ2-7; clone size: NA; D gene: NA; V gene: TRBV9; CDR3 protein: CASRPGRVHEQYF; CDR3 DNA: TGTGCCAGCAGACCTGGCCGGGTCCACGAGCAGTACTTC
J gene: TRBJ2-3; clone size: NA; D gene: NA; V gene: TRBV30; CDR3 protein: CACRRTSPITDTQYF; CDR3 DNA: TGTGCCTGCCGCCGAACTAGCCCAATAACAGATACGCAGTATTTT
J gene: TRBJ2-1; clone size: NA; D gene: NA; V gene: TRBV12-3/TRBV12-4; CDR3 protein: CASSLTGRNSEQFF; CDR3 DNA: TGTGCCAGCAGTCTAACTGGGCGGAACAGTGAGCAGTTCTTC
J gene: TRBJ2-2; clone size: NA; D gene: TRBD2; V gene: TRBV4-1; CDR3 protein: CASSFRLAGRGAGELFF; CDR3 DNA: TGCGCCAGCAGCTTTCGACTAGCGGGAAGGGGCGCCGGGGAGCTGTTTTTT
J gene: TRBJ1-5; clone size: NA; D gene: NA; V gene: TRBV11-2; CDR3 protein: CASSPVWAEGQPQHF; CDR3 DNA: TGTGCCAGCAGCCCAGTATGGGCGGAAGGCCAGCCCCAGCATTTT
J gene: TRBJ1-1; clone size: NA; D gene: NA; V gene: TRBV12-3/TRBV12-4; CDR3 protein: CASSFNRENTEAFF; CDR3 DNA: TGTGCCAGCAGTTTTAACAGGGAGAACACTGAAGCTTTCTTT
J gene: TRBJ2-4; clone size: once; D gene: TRBD1; V gene: TRBV27; CDR3 protein: CASGQGDIQYF; CDR3 DNA: TGTGCCAGTGGACAGGGGGACATTCAGTACTTC
J gene: TRBJ2-5; clone size: once; D gene: NA; V gene: TRBV24-1; CDR3 protein: CATSGRDGAQETQYF; CDR3 DNA: TGTGCCACCAGTGGCCGGGACGGAGCCCAAGAGACCCAGTACTTC
J gene: TRBJ2-5; clone size: NA; D gene: TRBD2; V gene: TRBV27; CDR3 protein: CASRQLAEETQYF; CDR3 DNA: TGTGCCAGCCGTCAACTAGCGGAAGAGACCCAGTACTTC
J gene: TRBJ1-2; clone size: NA; D gene: TRBD1; V gene: TRBV29-1; CDR3 protein: CSVLGQGANYGYTF; CDR3 DNA: TGCAGCGTTTTGGGACAGGGGGCTAACTATGGCTACACCTTC
J gene: TRBJ2-5; clone size: once; D gene: NA; V gene: TRBV7-2; CDR3 protein: CASSPGGQNQETQYF; CDR3 DNA: TGTGCCAGCAGCCCCGGGGGACAGAACCAAGAGACCCAGTACTTC
J gene: TRBJ2-3; clone size: NA; D gene: TRBD2; V gene: TRBV6-5; CDR3 protein: CASSYSGTSGATDTQYF; CDR3 DNA: TGTGCCAGCAGTTACTCCGGGACTAGCGGGGCCACAGATACGCAGTATTTT
J gene: TRBJ2-1; clone size: NA; D gene: TRBD1; V gene: TRBV24-1; CDR3 protein: CATSDDRDRNEQFF; CDR3 DNA: TGTGCCACCAGTGACGACAGGGATCGCAATGAGCAGTTCTTC
J gene: TRBJ2-4; clone size: NA; D gene: NA; V gene: TRBV20-1; CDR3 protein: CSASLREGEKNIQYF; CDR3 DNA: TGCAGTGCTAGTTTACGCGAGGGGGAAAAAAACATTCAGTACTTC